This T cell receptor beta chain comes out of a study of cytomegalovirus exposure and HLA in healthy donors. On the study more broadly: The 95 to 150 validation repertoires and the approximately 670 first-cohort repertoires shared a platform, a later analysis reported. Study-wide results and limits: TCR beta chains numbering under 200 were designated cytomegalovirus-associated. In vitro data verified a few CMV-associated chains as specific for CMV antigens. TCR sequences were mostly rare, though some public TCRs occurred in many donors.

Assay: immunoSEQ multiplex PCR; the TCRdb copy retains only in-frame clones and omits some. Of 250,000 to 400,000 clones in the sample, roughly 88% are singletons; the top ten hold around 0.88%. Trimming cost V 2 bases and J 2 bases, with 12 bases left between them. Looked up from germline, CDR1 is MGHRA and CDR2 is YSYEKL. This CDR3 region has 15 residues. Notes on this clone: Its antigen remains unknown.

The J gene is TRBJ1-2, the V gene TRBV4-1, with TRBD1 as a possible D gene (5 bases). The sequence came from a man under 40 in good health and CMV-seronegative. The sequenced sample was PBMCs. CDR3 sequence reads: CASSQLTAVNYGYTF. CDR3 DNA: TGCGCCAGCAGCCAACTGACAGCTGTAAACTATGGCTACACCTTC.